One T cell receptor (beta chain) is described in this entry. Original analysis: From reference gene primer amplification, estimates of nucleated cell counts were derived. TCRdb's copy holds only in-frame clones and misses some; the assay was immunoSEQ multiplex PCR. That table is the source of V, J and clone size, and D and trimming were worked out from the DNA. The sample shows more than 95,000 clones, 84% of them seen only once. This record comes from a study of blood T cell repertoires in COVID-19. Background on the study: There were acute and convalescent COVID-19 samples, and they came from the United States, Italy and Spain. Sources were T cells, B-cell-depleted T cells, or PBMCs; the material itself was cDNA or gDNA.

The V end lost 0 bases, the J end lost 4 bases, and 11 bases lay between the germline ends. CDR1 KGHDR and CDR2 SFDVKD come from the germline V gene. CDR3 length: 15 residues. The sequence came from a man between 60 and 75 years old with acute or convalescent COVID-19. The sample was peripheral blood. The genes are TRBV24-1 and TRBJ2-5; maybe TRBD2 (6 bases). CDR3 sequence: CATSDLLRDGETQYF. The CDR3 bases are TGTGCCACCAGTGATTTGCTGCGGGACGGAGAGACCCAGTACTTC.